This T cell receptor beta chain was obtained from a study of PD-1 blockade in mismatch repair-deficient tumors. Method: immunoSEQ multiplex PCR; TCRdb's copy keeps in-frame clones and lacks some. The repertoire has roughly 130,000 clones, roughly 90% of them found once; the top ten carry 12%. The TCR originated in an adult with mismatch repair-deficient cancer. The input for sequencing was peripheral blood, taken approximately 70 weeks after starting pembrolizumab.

The CDR3 DNA is TGTGCCAGCAGCTCAGACCCCCACTACGAGCAGTACTTC. This sequence encodes CASSSDPHYEQYF. The chain links TRBV7-2 to TRBJ2-7; D ambiguous. This CDR3 region has 13 residues. CDR1 and CDR2 (germline): SGHTA, FQGNSA. Trimming removed 4 bases at V and 3 bases at J, with 10 bases between.